Below, one TCR beta chain is given with its context. The data belong to a study of graft-versus-host responses after intestinal transplantation. Germline CDR1 and CDR2: KGHSH and LQKENI. V was pared by 3 bases and J by 4 bases, with 12 bases between. This CDR3 contains 14 residues. Sequencing was performed with immunoSEQ multiplex PCR; in TCRdb, only in-frame clones are kept and a portion is missing. Here the sample spans tens of thousands of clones, about 90% being singletons. The clonotype originates from a human patient who received an intestinal transplant, so some T cells may come from the graft donor. The starting material was PBMCs, obtained approximately 97 weeks after intestinal transplant. This chain joins TRBV18 and TRBJ1-2; D unresolved. The CDR3 coding sequence is TGTGCCAGCTCACCGTCCGCAGACATCTATGGCTACACCTTC. Its protein is CASSPSADIYGYTF.